The 13 T cell receptor beta chains listed next were all sequenced from one sample in a study of blood T cell repertoires in COVID-19. Here immunoSEQ multiplex PCR was the method, and the copy in TCRdb shows in-frame clones only, minus some. The sample includes 200,000 or so clones, approximately 87% seen only once; the top ten take about 0.72%. Sequenced material: peripheral blood. The receptors shown here come from a woman in her 70s with acute or convalescent COVID-19.

V is TRBV19 and J is TRBJ2-7; TRBD2 matches 16 bases. The J segment lost 4 bases and the V segment lost 5 bases, leaving 8 bases of the junction unmatched. The CDR3 sequence is 17 residues long. The germline gives CDR1 LNHDA, CDR2 SQIVND (reference sequence). CDR3 loop: CASSATGTSGGAYEQYF. The CDR3, as DNA: TGTGCCAGTAGTGCGACCGGGACTAGCGGGGGGGCGTACGAGCAGTACTTC.

The chain joins TRBV6-5 to TRBJ1-1; TRBD1 agrees at 10 bases. CDR1 and CDR2 from the germline V gene are MNHEY and SVGAGI. This CDR3 is 15 amino acids long. Trimming cost V 5 bases and J 7 bases; bases outside gene matches: 10. The CDR3 nucleotides read TGTGCCAGCAGTCTAAGCCGGGACAGGGGTTTTGAAGCTTTCTTT. Translated: CASSLSRDRGFEAFF.

The chain links TRBV6-2 or TRBV6-3 to TRBJ1-2; 8 bases line up with TRBD1. The V gene end was trimmed by 6 bases and the J gene end by 8 bases; junction bases not matched to a gene: 8. The CDR3 is 13 residues long. The germline CDR1 and CDR2 sequences are MNHEY and SVGEGT. CDR3 coding DNA: TGTGCCAGCAGCCGTGGACAGGGTCAAGGCTACACCTTC. It translates to CASSRGQGQGYTF.

This chain joins TRBV10-1 and TRBJ2-1; the match to TRBD2 covers 10 bases. The trim removed 6 bases at V and 7 bases at J, leaving 3 bases unmatched. The CDR3 spans 13 residues. CDR1 WNHNN and CDR2 SYGVQD come from the germline V gene (reference sequence). CDR3 region: CASSVTSGNEQFF. Written as DNA, the CDR3 is TGCGCCAGCAGCGTGACTAGCGGGAATGAGCAGTTCTTC.

The V and J genes are TRBV5-6 and TRBJ1-2; 7 nucleotides align to TRBD1. The CDR3 runs to 17 residues. With V trimmed by 0 bases and J by 0 bases, 8 bases remained unmatched. Germline V gene lookup returns CDR1 SGHDT and CDR2 YYEEEE. Written as DNA, the CDR3 is TGTGCCAGCAGCTTGGCCCTGGGGACAGCGACTAACTATGGCTACACCTTC. This gives the protein CASSLALGTATNYGYTF.

The rearrangement links TRBV5-4 to TRBJ2-1, with 8 bases fitting TRBD2. The CDR3 sequence is 17 residues long. The ends lost 1 base at V and 7 bases at J; junction bases unmatched: 13. The V gene's germline CDR1 is SGHNT and CDR2 YYREEE (reference sequence). The CDR3 bases are TGTGCCAGCAGCTTGCGCCCCCGGCCGGGGACTAGGAATGAGCAGTTCTTC. It translates to CASSLRPRPGTRNEQFF.

The J gene is TRBJ2-7, the V gene TRBV28, with a possible D match to TRBD2 (5 bases). V gave up 2 bases and J gave up 7 bases, with 9 bases separating them. CDR1 and CDR2 from the germline V gene are MDHEN and SYDVKM. The length of the CDR3 is 12 residues. The CDR3 protein is CASSLGWREQYF. Here the CDR3 DNA reads TGTGCCAGCAGTTTAGGGTGGAGGGAGCAGTACTTC. The full variable domain, with the rest looked up from reference TRBV28 and TRBJ2-7, is DVKVTQSSRYLVKRTGEKVFLECVQDMDHENMFWYRQDPGLGLRLIYFSYDVKMKEKGDIPEGYSVSREKKERFSLILESASTNQTSMYLCASSLGWREQYFGPGTRLTVT.

This chain's CDR3 is CASDRGGNQPQHF. CDR3 DNA: TGTGCCAGCGACAGGGGAGGCAATCAGCCCCAGCATTTT. The chain joins TRBV28 to TRBJ1-5, with 8 positions matching TRBD1. CDR1 is MDHEN, CDR2 SYDVKM, per germline. The CDR3 has 13 amino acids. With 8 bases clipped from V and 2 bases from J, the junction kept 2 bases outside the gene matches. Full variable domain (remainder filled in from reference TRBV28 and TRBJ1-5): DVKVTQSSRYLVKRTGEKVFLECVQDMDHENMFWYRQDPGLGLRLIYFSYDVKMKEKGDIPEGYSVSREKKERFSLILESASTNQTSMYLCASDRGGNQPQHFGDGTRLSIL.

The genes are TRBV7-3 and TRBJ2-3; a possible D gene is TRBD1 (5 bases). V lost 2 bases to trimming and J lost 6 bases, with 12 bases between them. This CDR3 contains 14 residues. The V gene's germline CDR1 is SGHTA and CDR2 FQGTGA. CDR3 in amino acids: CASSLGAALDTQYF. The CDR3 DNA sequence: TGTGCCAGCAGCTTAGGGGCAGCCTTGGATACGCAGTATTTT.

The V gene is TRBV28, the J gene TRBJ1-3, with D perhaps matching TRBD1 (6 bases). The CDR3 sequence is 17 residues long. Germline V gene data show CDR1 as MDHEN and CDR2 as SYDVKM. The V and J ends lost 5 bases and 4 bases respectively, with 21 bases between them. The CDR3 is CASSPDRRPTSGNTIYF. CDR3 sequence (DNA): TGTGCCAGCAGTCCCGACAGGAGGCCAACTTCGGGAAACACCATATATTTT.

The rearrangement joins TRBV2 to TRBJ2-7; D is ambiguous. This CDR3 has 13 residues. The germline gives CDR1 SNHLY, CDR2 FYNNEI. V lost 6 bases and J 5 bases, leaving 14 bases between the germline ends. CDR3 sequence: CASRLGRSNEQYF. CDR3 coding DNA: TGTGCCAGCAGGTTGGGCAGGTCCAACGAGCAGTACTTC.

The V call is TRBV19, the J call TRBJ1-5; tentatively, D is TRBD1 (6 bases). The CDR3 has 13 amino acids. Per the germline V gene, CDR1 is LNHDA and CDR2 is SQIVND (reference sequence). Trimming took off 6 bases at V and 7 bases at J, with 13 bases between the two ends. The CDR3 region has the DNA TGTGCCAGTAGACAACAGGGAGGGCAGCCCCAGCATTTT. The encoded protein is CASRQQGGQPQHF.

The rearrangement joins TRBV9 to TRBJ2-5; possible D gene TRBD2, 6 bases. The CDR3 runs 16 residues. Germline assignment: CDR1 SGDLS and CDR2 YYNGEE. Trimming took 3 bases from V and 2 from J, leaving 17 bases between them. CDR3 protein: CASSASTRREQETQYF. The CDR3 DNA sequence: TGTGCCAGCAGCGCGTCGACTAGGAGGGAACAAGAGACCCAGTACTTC.